This TCR beta chain came from a study of early T cells in non-severe SARS-CoV-2 infection. TCRdb re-derived calls from the 5' RACE reads in MiXCR, one entry per CDR3 protein. There are some 57,000 distinct CDR3 sequences in the sample; roughly 10% occur only once, and around 4.1% lies in the top ten. V lost 4 bases and J 0 bases, leaving 13 bases between the germline ends. This CDR3 is 17 amino acids long. The germline gives CDR1 SGHDN, CDR2 FVKESK. The receptor was isolated from an adult who was a healthcare worker with PCR-confirmed SARS-CoV-2 infection or an uninfected control (not recorded which). The J gene is TRBJ2-6, the V gene TRBV14; D is uncertain. The specimen sequenced was whole blood. The CDR3 DNA is TGTGCCAGCAGCCCGGCTTACGGCTTCTCTGGGGCCAACGTCCTGACTTTC. Its protein product is CASSPAYGFSGANVLTF.